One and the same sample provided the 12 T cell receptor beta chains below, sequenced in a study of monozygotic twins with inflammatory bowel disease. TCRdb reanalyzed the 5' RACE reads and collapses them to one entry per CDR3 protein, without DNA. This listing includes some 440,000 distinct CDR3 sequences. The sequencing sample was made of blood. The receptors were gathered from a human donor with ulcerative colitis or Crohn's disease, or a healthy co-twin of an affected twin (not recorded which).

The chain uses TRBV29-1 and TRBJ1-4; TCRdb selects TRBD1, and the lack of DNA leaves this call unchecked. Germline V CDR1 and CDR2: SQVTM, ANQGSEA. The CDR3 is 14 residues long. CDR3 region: CSAMTGTFNEKLFF. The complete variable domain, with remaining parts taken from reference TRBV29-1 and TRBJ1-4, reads SAVISQKPSRDICQRGTSLTIQCQVDSQVTMMFWYRQQPGQSLTLIATANQGSEATYESGFVIDKFPISRPNLTFSTLTVSNMSPEDSSIYLCSAMTGTFNEKLFFGSGTQLSVL.

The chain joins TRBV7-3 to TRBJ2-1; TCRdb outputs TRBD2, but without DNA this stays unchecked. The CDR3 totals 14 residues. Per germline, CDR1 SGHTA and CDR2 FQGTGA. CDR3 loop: CASSSGLAGGEQFF.

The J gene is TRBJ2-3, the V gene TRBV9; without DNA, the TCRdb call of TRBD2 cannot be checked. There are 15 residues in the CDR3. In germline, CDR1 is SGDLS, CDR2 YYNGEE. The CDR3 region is CASSAREGSTDTQYF.

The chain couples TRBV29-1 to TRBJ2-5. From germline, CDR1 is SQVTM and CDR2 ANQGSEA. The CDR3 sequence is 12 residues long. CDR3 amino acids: CSVVSGEETQYF.

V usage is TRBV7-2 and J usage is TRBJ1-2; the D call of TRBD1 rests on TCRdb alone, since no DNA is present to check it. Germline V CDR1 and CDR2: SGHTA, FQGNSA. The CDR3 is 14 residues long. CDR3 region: CASSFGLTGDGYTF.

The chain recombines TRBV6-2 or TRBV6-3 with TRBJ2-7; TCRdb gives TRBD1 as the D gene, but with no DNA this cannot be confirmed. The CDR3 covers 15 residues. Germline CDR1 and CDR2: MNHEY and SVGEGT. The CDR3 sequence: CASSYSGTGTYEQYF.

The CDR3 sequence: CATSDSQYSTGELFF. The chain joins TRBV24-1 to TRBJ2-2. CDR1 and CDR2 from the germline V gene are KGHDR and SFDVKD. The CDR3 has 15 residues.

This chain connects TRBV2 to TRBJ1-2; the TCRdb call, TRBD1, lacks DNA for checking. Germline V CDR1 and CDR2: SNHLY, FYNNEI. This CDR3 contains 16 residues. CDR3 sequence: CASSPGQGIGNYGYTF.

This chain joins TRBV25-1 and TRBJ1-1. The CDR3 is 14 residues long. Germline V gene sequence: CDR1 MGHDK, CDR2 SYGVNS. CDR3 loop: CASSDWGSGAEAFF. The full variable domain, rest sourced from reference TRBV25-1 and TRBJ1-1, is EADIYQTPRYLVIGTGKKITLECSQTMGHDKMYWYQQDPGMELHLIHYSYGVNSTEKGDLSSESTVSRIRTEHFPLTLESARPSHTSQYLCASSDWGSGAEAFFGQGTRLTVV.

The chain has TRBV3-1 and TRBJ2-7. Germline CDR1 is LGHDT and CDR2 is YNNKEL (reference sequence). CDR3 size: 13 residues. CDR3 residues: CASSWGTSYEQYF.

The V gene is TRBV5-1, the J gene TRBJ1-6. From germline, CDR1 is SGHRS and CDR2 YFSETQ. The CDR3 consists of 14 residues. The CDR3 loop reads CASSLAQDNSPLHF.

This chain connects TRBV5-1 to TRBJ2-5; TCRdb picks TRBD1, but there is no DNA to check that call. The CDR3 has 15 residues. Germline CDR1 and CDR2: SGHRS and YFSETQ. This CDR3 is CASSLSTGAWETQYF. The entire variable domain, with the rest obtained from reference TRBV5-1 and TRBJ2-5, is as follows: KAGVTQTPRYLIKTRGQQVTLSCSPISGHRSVSWYQQTPGQGLQFLFEYFSETQRNKGNFPGRFSGRQFSNSRSEMNVSTLELGDSALYLCASSLSTGAWETQYFGPGTRLLVL.